This T cell receptor (beta chain) was obtained from a study of CD4 and CD8 cells across lung adenocarcinoma regions. TCRdb re-called the PCR reads with MiXCR, one entry per CDR3 protein. The table includes about 3,300 distinct CDR3 sequences, around 65% detected once. The CDR3 loop spans 15 amino acids. Losses at the gene ends were 4 bases for V and 3 bases for J; bases not matched to a gene: 5. Germline CDR1 and CDR2: WNHNN and SYGVQD (reference sequence). This clonotype showed up just a few times. The source is a female donor with lung adenocarcinoma. The CD4 and CD8 labels of this study may be unreliable. Sequencing was carried out using CD4+ T cells from the margin of a lung tumor. The chain employs TRBV10-1 and TRBJ2-2; TRBD1 aligns across 7 bases. CDR3 nucleotides: TGCGCCAGCAGTGGACAGGGTGTGGACACCGGGGAGCTGTTTTTT. Translated: CASSGQGVDTGELFF.